Sequencing of this T cell receptor (beta chain) was carried out in a study of blood T cells in healthy people across ages. Study-level findings and limits: The lack of PBMC sorting stopped any conclusive naive versus antigen-experienced comparison.

PCR was performed a second time for roughly 7 to 11 cycles using a sample-barcoded 5' primer and a J-beta primer mix. The template-switch adaptor, which had 12 random nucleotides, put a tag on each cDNA molecule. TCRdb redid the calling of the 5' RACE reads with MiXCR, one entry per CDR3 protein. The sample holds about 500,000 distinct CDR3 sequences, under 30% seen once. Peripheral blood samples of 9 to 10 milliliters were drawn from each donor. As to this clonotype: Its matching antigen is unknown.

Germline CDR1 reads MDHEN; CDR2 reads SYDVKM. The V segment lost 9 bases and the J segment 7 bases; nucleotides outside the gene matches: 11. CDR3 length: 14 amino acids. The same data also went into a second study, on T cells of mothers and their children.

Sequencing input: blood. The receptor was derived from a boy between 5 and 17 years old in good health. This chain links TRBV28 with TRBJ2-3, with 9 bases matching TRBD1. The CDR3 coding sequence is TGTGCCAGTTTCTCCGGGACAGGGTTATATACGCAGTATTTT. Encoded protein: CASFSGTGLYTQYF.